What follows are 9 T cell receptor beta chains derived from one specimen sequenced in a study of Ad26.COV2.S vaccination and SARS-CoV-2 variants. Treatment described: some 20 received Ad26.COV2.S at low or high dose, single or two shots; about 5 received placebo; per-sample allocation not given. Day 63 following the first vaccine or placebo injection was when the samples were taken. Measured with immunoSEQ multiplex PCR; TCRdb has only the in-frame clones, and not every one. Of more than 300,000 clones detected, approximately 86% appear once; the ten largest clones hold approximately 2.1%. The sequenced sample was peripheral blood, obtained in a trial of Ad26.COV2.S vaccine versus placebo. The receptor set was obtained from a person aged 18 to 65 who received the Ad26.COV2.S COVID-19 vaccine or a placebo.

This clone was seen only once. This may be a read error: a much more frequent sequence differs by one nucleotide. Other nucleotide sequences in the sample specify the same CDR3. The V and J genes are TRBV28 and TRBJ1-2; no clear D. V was clipped by 3 bases and J by 4 bases, with 6 bases between them. The germline V gene has CDR1 MDHEN and CDR2 SYDVKM. There are 12 residues in the CDR3. DNA for the CDR3: TGTGCCAGCAGTTTGGGTGGCTATGGCTACACCTTC. This codes for CASSLGGYGYTF.

The chain carries TRBV11-2 and TRBJ2-1; 9 nucleotides agree with TRBD2. J was trimmed by 10 bases and V by 1 base; bases with no gene match: 8. CDR1 is SGHAT and CDR2 is FQNNGV in the germline V gene. The CDR3 runs 15 residues. CDR3 sequence (DNA): TGTGCCAGCAGCTTAGTGGGACTAGCCCCGAGGGAGCAGTTCTTC. As protein: CASSLVGLAPREQFF.

Remarks on this clone: Other DNA sequences in the same sample also yield this CDR3. The chain joins TRBV2 to TRBJ1-2; 12 bases are a match to TRBD1. The trim removed 1 base at V and 7 bases at J, leaving 4 bases unmatched. The CDR3 spans 15 residues. The germline V gene has CDR1 SNHLY and CDR2 FYNNEI. The CDR3 DNA sequence: TGTGCCAGCAGTGAAGGCGGGACAGGGGGCCGTGGCTACACCTTC. Translated, it gives CASSEGGTGGRGYTF.

This clone was recorded at least ten times. The rearrangement uses TRBV9 and TRBJ2-5; a weak D match, TRBD2 (6 bases). The CDR3 covers 13 residues. The V gene lost 5 bases and the J gene lost 1 base, with 9 bases spanning the gap. Germline assignment: CDR1 SGDLS and CDR2 YYNGEE. The CDR3 loop is CASSPGVQETQYF. In DNA form, the CDR3 reads TGTGCCAGCAGTCCGGGGGTCCAAGAGACCCAGTACTTC.

The chain couples TRBV7-9 to TRBJ1-6; 9 positions match TRBD1. CDR3 length equals 15 residues. Germline V CDR1 and CDR2: SEHNR, FQNEAQ (reference sequence). V was pared by 5 bases and J by 10 bases, with 9 bases of the junction left unmatched. The CDR3 DNA follows: TGTGCCAGCAGCCCGACAGGGGGACTTGACTCACCCCTCCACTTT. Amino acid sequence: CASSPTGGLDSPLHF.

V usage is TRBV9 and J usage is TRBJ2-1; 12 bases line up with TRBD2. V trimming: 2 bases; J trimming: 3 bases; junction bases outside the gene matches: 6. CDR1 is SGDLS and CDR2 is YYNGEE in the germline V gene. The CDR3 covers 17 residues. The CDR3 bases are TGTGCCAGCAGCGTGGCTAGCGGGGGGGCACACTACAATGAGCAGTTCTTC. Protein sequence: CASSVASGGAHYNEQFF.

The J gene is TRBJ1-1, the V gene TRBV20-1, with TRBD1 as a possible D gene (5 bases). With 7 bases removed from V and 3 bases from J, the gap between germline ends came to 9 bases. This CDR3 region has 11 residues. Germline CDR1 DFQATT, CDR2 SNEGSKA (reference sequence). The CDR3 sequence: CSVPGDTEAFF. The DNA of the CDR3 is TGCAGTGTGCCGGGGGACACTGAAGCTTTCTTT.

This clone was found once. This sequence joins TRBV23-1 and TRBJ1-2; tentative D call: TRBD1 (6 bases). TRBV23-1 has ORF status, its function being uncertain. The CDR3 covers 15 residues. Trimming shortened V by 2 bases and J by 4 bases, and 14 bases separated the two germline ends. CDR3 sequence: CASSQRHREIYGYTF. CDR3 DNA sequence: TGCGCCAGCAGTCAACGACACAGGGAGATCTATGGCTACACCTTC.

J is TRBJ1-4 and V is TRBV11-3, with 11 positions matching TRBD1. The V gene's germline CDR1 is SGHNT and CDR2 YENEEA. There are 17 residues in the CDR3. Trimming at V came to 4 bases and at J to 2 bases, leaving 6 bases not matched to a gene. The CDR3 sequence: CASSSGQGALTNEKLFF. The CDR3 nucleotides read TGTGCCAGCAGCTCAGGACAGGGGGCGCTGACTAATGAAAAACTGTTTTTT.